This T cell receptor beta chain was sequenced during a study of T cell responses to AZD1222 COVID-19 vaccine. Sequencing was performed with immunoSEQ multiplex PCR; in TCRdb, only in-frame clones are kept and a portion is missing. The sample carries some 170,000 clones, 90% to 95% recorded once. Study-wide results and limits: After two AZD1222 doses, spike-specific TCR breadth and depth rose versus day 0.

This clone occurred once. Its antigen is not known. In germline, CDR1 is SEHNR, CDR2 FQNEAQ (reference sequence). There are 12 residues in the CDR3. V lost 6 bases, J lost 6 bases, and 4 bases stayed unmatched. This TCR was sampled from an adult who received the AZD1222 COVID-19 vaccine. The chain recombines TRBV7-9 with TRBJ1-1; 7 bases fit TRBD1. This material consisted of peripheral blood, taken 28 days after the second AZD1222 dose. The CDR3, as DNA: TGTGCCAGCAGTCCGGACAGGCCTGAAGCTTTCTTT. Protein: CASSPDRPEAFF.